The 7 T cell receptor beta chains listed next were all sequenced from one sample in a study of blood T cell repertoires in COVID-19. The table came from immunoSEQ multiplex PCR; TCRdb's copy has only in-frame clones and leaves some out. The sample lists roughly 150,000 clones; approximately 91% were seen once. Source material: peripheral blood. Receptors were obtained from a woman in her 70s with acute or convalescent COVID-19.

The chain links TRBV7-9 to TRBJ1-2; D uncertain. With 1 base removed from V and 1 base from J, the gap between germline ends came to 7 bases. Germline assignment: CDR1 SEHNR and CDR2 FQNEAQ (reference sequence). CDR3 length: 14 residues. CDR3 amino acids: CASSLERDNYGYTF. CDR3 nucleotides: TGTGCCAGCAGCTTAGAACGGGATAACTATGGCTACACCTTC.

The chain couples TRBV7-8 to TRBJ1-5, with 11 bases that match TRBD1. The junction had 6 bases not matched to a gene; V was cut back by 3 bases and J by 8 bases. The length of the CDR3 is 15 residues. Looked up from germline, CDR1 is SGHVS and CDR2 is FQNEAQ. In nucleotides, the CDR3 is TGTGCCAGCAGCTTCCGGGACAGGGGGTTGAAGCCCCAGCATTTT. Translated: CASSFRDRGLKPQHF.

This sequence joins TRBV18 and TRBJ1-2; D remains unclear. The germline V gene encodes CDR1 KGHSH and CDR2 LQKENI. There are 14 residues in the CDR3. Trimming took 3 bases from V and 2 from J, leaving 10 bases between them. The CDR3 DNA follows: TGTGCCAGCTCACCGACACCACAAAACTATGGCTACACCTTC. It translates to CASSPTPQNYGYTF.

CDR3: CAWSTGQGGREKLFF. CDR3 nucleotide sequence: TGTGCCTGGAGTACCGGGCAGGGCGGAAGGGAAAAACTGTTTTTT. The rearrangement links TRBV30 to TRBJ1-4, with a weak D call TRBD1 (5 bases). Trimming removed 2 bases at V and 8 bases at J, with 18 bases between. The CDR3 is 15 residues long. CDR1 and CDR2 from the germline V gene are GTSNPN and SVGIG (reference sequence).

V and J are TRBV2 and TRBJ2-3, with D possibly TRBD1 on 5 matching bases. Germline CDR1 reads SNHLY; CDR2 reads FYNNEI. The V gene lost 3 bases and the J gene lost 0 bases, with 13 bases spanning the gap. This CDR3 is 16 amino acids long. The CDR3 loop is CASSDLAGPSTDTQYF. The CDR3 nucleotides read TGTGCCAGCAGTGATCTCGCAGGGCCAAGCACAGATACGCAGTATTTT.

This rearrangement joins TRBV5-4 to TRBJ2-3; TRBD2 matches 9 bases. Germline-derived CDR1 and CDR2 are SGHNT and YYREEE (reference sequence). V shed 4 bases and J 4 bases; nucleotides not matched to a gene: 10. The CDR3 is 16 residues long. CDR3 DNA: TGTGCCAGCAGCCGGGCCTTGCGGGGGGGCCCAGATACGCAGTATTTT. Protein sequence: CASSRALRGGPDTQYF.

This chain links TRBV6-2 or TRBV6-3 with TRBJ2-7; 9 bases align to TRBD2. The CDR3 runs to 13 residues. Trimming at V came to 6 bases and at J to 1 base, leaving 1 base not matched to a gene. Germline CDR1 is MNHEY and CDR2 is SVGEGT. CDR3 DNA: TGTGCCAGCAGCGCGGGGGGGTCCTACGAGCAGTACTTC. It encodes CASSAGGSYEQYF.